The next 9 T cell receptor beta chains were all read from a single sample in a study of shared clonotypes between healthy human individuals. The method was immunoSEQ multiplex PCR; TCRdb's version includes in-frame clones alone and lacks a portion of them. The table has roughly 760,000 clones, over 65% seen once. The material sequenced was memory CD4+ T cells sorted from blood. As for subset: CD45RA-negative fraction. All receptors derive from a woman in her twenties or thirties in good health.

As concerns this clone: This same CDR3 is encoded by further DNA sequences in the sample. This chain joins TRBV5-1 and TRBJ2-7; 7 bases align to TRBD1. The CDR3 sequence is 14 residues long. The germline CDR1 and CDR2 sequences are SGHRS and YFSETQ. The V segment lost 0 bases and the J segment 2 bases; nucleotides outside the gene matches: 2. Here the CDR3 reads CASSLAGQAYEQYF. CDR3 coding DNA: TGCGCCAGCAGCTTGGCCGGACAGGCCTACGAGCAGTACTTC.

The genes are TRBV11-2 and TRBJ1-5; weak D call: TRBD1 (5 bases). This CDR3 region has 14 residues. From germline, CDR1 is SGHAT and CDR2 FQNNGV. The V gene lost 4 bases and the J gene lost 6 bases, with 13 bases spanning the gap. The CDR3 loop is CASSSGTEGQPQHF. In nucleotides, the CDR3 is TGTGCCAGCAGCTCCGGGACGGAGGGTCAGCCCCAGCATTTT. The whole variable domain, remainder taken from reference TRBV11-2 and TRBJ1-5, is EAGVAQSPRYKIIEKRQSVAFWCNPISGHATLYWYQQILGQGPKLLIQFQNNGVVDDSQLPKDRFSAERLKGVDSTLKIQPAKLEDSAVYLCASSSGTEGQPQHFGDGTRLSIL.

V usage is TRBV28 and J usage is TRBJ2-7; D gene uncertain. V was shortened by 6 bases and J by 0 bases, with 6 bases between the two germline ends. From germline, CDR1 is MDHEN and CDR2 SYDVKM. CDR3 length equals 12 residues. The CDR3 spells CASSRASYEQYF. CDR3 nucleotide sequence: TGTGCCAGCAGCCGCGCCTCCTACGAGCAGTACTTC.

As concerns this clone: Only one base separates this from a far larger clonotype, so it likely reflects a read error. V usage is TRBV19 and J usage is TRBJ2-1; possibly TRBD2 for D (7 bases). The CDR3 consists of 18 residues. Germline V CDR1 and CDR2: LNHDA, SQIVND (reference sequence). Between the trimmed V and J ends, which lost 6 bases and 8 bases, there was a span of 29 bases. CDR3 sequence (DNA): TGTGCCAGTAGGCGATTTCGGGTAGTGAGGGAAGGGGGGGATGAGCAGTTCTTC. Its translation: CASRRFRVVREGGDEQFF.

This chain uses TRBV28 with TRBJ2-7; D unclear. V was trimmed by 7 bases and J by 2 bases, leaving 9 bases between them. Germline V CDR1 and CDR2: MDHEN, SYDVKM. CDR3 size: 12 residues. The CDR3 nucleotides are TGTGCCAGCAACGTGAGTCCCTACGAGCAGTACTTC. This translates into CASNVSPYEQYF.

The rearrangement uses TRBV2 and TRBJ1-1; 8 nucleotides line up with TRBD1. The CDR3 extends over 13 amino acids. V lost 6 bases and J lost 5; bases outside the gene matches: 5. Per germline, CDR1 SNHLY and CDR2 FYNNEI. The CDR3 DNA reads as TGTGCCAGCAGCGGACAGGGAGAGACTGAAGCTTTCTTT. This sequence encodes CASSGQGETEAFF.

The chain recombines TRBV14 with TRBJ1-1; a possible D gene is TRBD1 (5 bases). The germline V and J ends were trimmed by 1 base and 1 base, with 10 bases remaining between them. The CDR3 consists of 15 residues. Germline V gene sequence: CDR1 SGHDN, CDR2 FVKESK. The CDR3 DNA sequence: TGTGCCAGCAGCCAAGCGGGACGGACGAACACTGAAGCTTTCTTT. Its translation: CASSQAGRTNTEAFF.

This clone turned up a few times. This sequence is one base from a far larger clone and is likely a read error. Other DNA variants within this sample encode the same CDR3. The chain has TRBV5-6 and TRBJ2-5, with unresolved D. The CDR3 spans 13 residues. In germline, CDR1 is SGHDT, CDR2 YYEEEE. The V end was cut by 0 bases, the J end by 2 bases, with 5 bases between. CDR3 DNA: TGTGCCAGCAGCTTGGTAGGGCAAGAGACCCAGTACTTC. This translates into CASSLVGQETQYF.

This clone was seen only once. This chain connects TRBV5-8 to TRBJ2-1; 8 nucleotides align to TRBD2. V was pared by 2 bases and J by 8 bases, with 6 bases of the junction left unmatched. This CDR3 region has 14 residues. The germline V gene has CDR1 SGHTS and CDR2 YDEGEE. The CDR3 DNA reads as TGTGCCAGCAGCTTTACTAGCGGAGGTTATGAGCAGTTCTTC. This codes for CASSFTSGGYEQFF.